Listed below are T cell receptor beta chains from one sample, sequenced in a study of blood T cell repertoires in COVID-19. Clones were read by immunoSEQ multiplex PCR, and TCRdb kept only the in-frame ones, dropping some. The table lists roughly 200,000 clones, 87% of them singletons. The specimen sequenced was PBMCs or T cells enriched from blood (not recorded which). These receptors were collected from a man in his late teens or twenties with acute COVID-19. CDR3s include the opening cysteine and the closing phenylalanine or tryptophan. D genes are given only for firm matches. Size tells how often a clone was seen (once, few, many) or the class of an expanded clone, and some rows leave it out.

J,size,V,D,DNA,CDR3
TRBJ2-7,.,TRBV7-9,TRBD2,TGTGCCAGCTCAAGGGAGGGGAACTACGAGCAGTACTTC,CASSREGNYEQYF
TRBJ2-3,.,TRBV5-1,TRBD2,TGCGCCAGCAGGTCGGTGACTAGCTCCCTTACAGATACGCAGTATTTT,CASRSVTSSLTDTQYF
TRBJ1-2,many,TRBV4-1,TRBD1,TGCGCCAGCAGCCCGAAAGGCGGGACAGGGGGAGACTATGGCTACACCTTC,CASSPKGGTGGDYGYTF
TRBJ1-3,.,TRBV24-1,.,TGTGCCACCAGTGATTCTGGGCCCTCTGGAAACACCATATATTTT,CATSDSGPSGNTIYF
TRBJ1-6,.,TRBV27,.,TGTGCCAGCCAACCCTCACTATTGACGAGTTCACCCCTCCACTTT,CASQPSLLTSSPLHF
TRBJ2-4,.,TRBV4-1,.,TGCGCCAGCAGCCAAGGGACACAGGGGGGGGCCAAAAACATTCAGTACTTC,CASSQGTQGGAKNIQYF
TRBJ2-1,.,TRBV4-3,TRBD2,TGCGCCAGCAGCCAAGGGACTAGCGGACAAAATGAGCAGTTCTTC,CASSQGTSGQNEQFF
TRBJ1-5,.,TRBV4-1,.,TGCGCCAGCAGCCAAGATCCCCAACGGAATCAGCCCCAGCATTTT,CASSQDPQRNQPQHF
TRBJ2-7,.,TRBV5-1,TRBD1,TGCGCCAGCAGCCTATGGACAGGGGCCTACGAGCAGTACTTC,CASSLWTGAYEQYF
TRBJ1-1,.,TRBV9,.,TGTGCCAGCAGCGTGGGGGCGGGCACTGAAGCTTTCTTT,CASSVGAGTEAFF
TRBJ2-1,.,TRBV19,TRBD2,TGTGCCAGTAGTATAGATCACCTAGCGGACTTCTACAATGAGCAGTTCTTC,CASSIDHLADFYNEQFF
TRBJ2-2,.,TRBV7-9,TRBD2,TGTGCCAGCAGCGATAGCGGGAGGGCCGCCGGGGAGCTGTTTTTT,CASSDSGRAAGELFF
TRBJ1-6,many,TRBV11-2,TRBD1,TGTGCCAGCAGCGGCCGGACAGGAGGGTATTCACCCCTCCACTTT,CASSGRTGGYSPLHF
TRBJ1-5,.,TRBV6-1,.,TGTGCCAGCAGTGAAGGACGGGATTTTCAGCCCCAGCATTTT,CASSEGRDFQPQHF
TRBJ1-1,.,TRBV27,.,TGTGCCAGCAGTTTATCGGGCACATACACTGAAGCTTTCTTT,CASSLSGTYTEAFF
TRBJ2-2,.,TRBV6-5,.,TGTGCCAGCAGTTACTCGACTCTCCCAAAAACTGGGGAGCTGTTTTTT,CASSYSTLPKTGELFF
TRBJ2-1,.,TRBV9,TRBD1,TGTGCCAGCAGCGTAGACATCCGGGACAGGGGATACAATGAGCAGTTCTTC,CASSVDIRDRGYNEQFF
TRBJ2-2,.,TRBV5-4,.,TGTGCCAGCAGCGCCTTAACTAAGGACGGGGAGCTGTTTTTT,CASSALTKDGELFF
TRBJ2-1,.,TRBV10-2,.,TGCGCCAGCAGTGACCAAACCTACAATGAGCAGTTCTTC,CASSDQTYNEQFF
TRBJ2-5,.,TRBV6-2/TRBV6-3,.,TGTGCCAGCAGTTCCCTTCGGACAGACCAAGAGACCCAGTACTTC,CASSSLRTDQETQYF
TRBJ2-7,.,TRBV9,TRBD2,TGTGCCAGCAGCGTAGGGGGACTAGCGGGACACTTTTCCTACGAGCAGTACTTC,CASSVGGLAGHFSYEQYF
TRBJ2-3,.,TRBV28,.,TGTGCCAGCAGTTTGGAGGGACTCACAGATACGCAGTATTTT,CASSLEGLTDTQYF
TRBJ1-1,.,TRBV5-5,.,TGTGCCAGCAGCTTGGTCCTCTGGACTGTGGGTATAGTCTCGAACACTGAAGCTTTCTTT,CASSLVLWTVGIVSNTEAFF
TRBJ1-5,.,TRBV9,.,TGTGCCAGCAGCGTTGACATTGGCAATCAGCCCCAGCATTTT,CASSVDIGNQPQHF
TRBJ2-7,.,TRBV7-9,TRBD2,TGTGCCAGCAGTCTCTCTAGCGGTGAGACCTACGAGCAGTACTTC,CASSLSSGETYEQYF
TRBJ2-6,once,TRBV27,.,TGTGCCAGCAGTTTAGGAGGTGGGGCCAACGTCCTGACTTTC,CASSLGGGANVLTF
TRBJ2-7,once,TRBV28,TRBD1,TGTGCCAGCAGGGGGGACAGCGTATACTACGAGCAGTACTTC,CASRGDSVYYEQYF
TRBJ1-5,.,TRBV19,TRBD1,TGTGCCAGTACCGCTGGCCAGGGGGTCGATCAGCCCCAGCATTTT,CASTAGQGVDQPQHF
TRBJ2-3,.,TRBV4-1,TRBD2,TGCGCCAGCAGCCAAGAAGCTAGCGGGAGATTCCAGGCAGATACGCAGTATTTT,CASSQEASGRFQADTQYF
TRBJ2-7,.,TRBV5-1,TRBD1,TGCGCCAGCAGCTTGGAGGTACAGGGGGAGCAGTACTTC,CASSLEVQGEQYF
TRBJ2-7,few,TRBV30,.,TGTGCCTGGAACGCACGTACAGGGATGCCCTACGAGCAGTACTTC,CAWNARTGMPYEQYF
TRBJ2-1,.,TRBV5-1,.,TGCGCCAGCAGCTTAGGACAGTCCAATGAGCAGTTCTTC,CASSLGQSNEQFF
TRBJ1-3,many,TRBV18,TRBD1,TGTGCCAGCTCACTAAGAGGACAGGGTTCAGGAAACACCATATATTTT,CASSLRGQGSGNTIYF
TRBJ1-1,.,TRBV10-3,.,TGTGCCATCAGTGGGGGCGGGGTCTTGACGGAAACTGAAGCTTTCTTT,CAISGGGVLTETEAFF
TRBJ1-5,.,TRBV18,TRBD1,TGTGCCAGCTCACGAGGACAGGGTGGTCAGCCCCAGCATTTT,CASSRGQGGQPQHF
TRBJ2-2,.,TRBV5-1,TRBD2,TGCGCCAGCAGACTAGCGGGAGGGGACACCGGGGAGCTGTTTTTT,CASRLAGGDTGELFF
TRBJ2-7,.,TRBV19,TRBD2,TGTGCCAGTAGTTCAGCGGGGCTCGGCGAGCAGTACTTC,CASSSAGLGEQYF